Listed below are T cell receptor beta chains from one sample, sequenced in a study of blood T cells in healthy people across ages. TCRdb re-called the 5' RACE reads through MiXCR, storing one row per CDR3 protein. Of more than 500,000 distinct CDR3 sequences listed, roughly a quarter are singletons. The sample was blood. These receptors all stem from a woman between 70 and 85 years old in good health. The CDR3 runs from the conserved cysteine through the conserved F or W. The order of the fields is J gene, V gene, D gene, clone size, CDR3 DNA, CDR3 protein. The D gene is left open where the match is weak. Clone size is stated in some rows and not others, as once, few, many or a class when expanded.

j_gene: TRBJ2-3; v_gene: TRBV18; d_gene: .; abundance: few; CDR3nt: TGTGCCAGCTCACCTCGGAGCTCCGATACGCAGTATTTT; CDR3aa: CASSPRSSDTQYF
j_gene: TRBJ2-3; v_gene: TRBV12-3/TRBV12-4; d_gene: .; abundance: .; CDR3nt: TGTGCCAGCAGTTTAATACTAGCCGCAGATACGCAGTATTTT; CDR3aa: CASSLILAADTQYF
j_gene: TRBJ2-3; v_gene: TRBV7-2; d_gene: .; abundance: .; CDR3nt: TGTGCCAGCAGCCAATCTCCGAGTCTCACTGATACGCAGTATTTT; CDR3aa: CASSQSPSLTDTQYF
j_gene: TRBJ2-1; v_gene: TRBV5-1; d_gene: .; abundance: many; CDR3nt: TGCGCCAGCAGCTTGGAGCGGAGCTCCTACAATGAGCAGTTCTTC; CDR3aa: CASSLERSSYNEQFF
j_gene: TRBJ2-5; v_gene: TRBV4-2; d_gene: TRBD2; abundance: .; CDR3nt: TGTGCCAGCAGCCAAGGTTCTAGCGGGGGGTCAAAAGAGACCCAGTACTTC; CDR3aa: CASSQGSSGGSKETQYF
j_gene: TRBJ2-3; v_gene: TRBV29-1; d_gene: .; abundance: .; CDR3nt: TGCAGCGTTGCTCTCCCGGGGGCTGGAACAGATACGCAGTATTTT; CDR3aa: CSVALPGAGTDTQYF
j_gene: TRBJ1-1; v_gene: TRBV4-3; d_gene: .; abundance: few; CDR3nt: TGCGCCAGCAGCCCCGGGGGTGGTGGGACTGAAGCTTTCTTT; CDR3aa: CASSPGGGGTEAFF
j_gene: TRBJ2-5; v_gene: TRBV5-8; d_gene: .; abundance: many; CDR3nt: TGTGCCAGCAGCTTTATTGCGGGGTACCAAGAGACCCAGTACTTC; CDR3aa: CASSFIAGYQETQYF
j_gene: TRBJ2-2; v_gene: TRBV7-9; d_gene: .; abundance: .; CDR3nt: TGTGCCAGCAGCTTGAGTGGATATCCCGGGGAGCTGTTTTTT; CDR3aa: CASSLSGYPGELFF
j_gene: TRBJ2-5; v_gene: TRBV6-5; d_gene: .; abundance: few; CDR3nt: TGTGCCAGCAGTAGATTGGATCTCGAGACCCAGTACTTC; CDR3aa: CASSRLDLETQYF
j_gene: TRBJ1-1; v_gene: TRBV7-2; d_gene: .; abundance: few; CDR3nt: TGTGCCAGCAGCTCCCGACCCGGGACACTGAACACTGAAGCTTTCTTT; CDR3aa: CASSSRPGTLNTEAFF
j_gene: TRBJ1-6; v_gene: TRBV20-1; d_gene: TRBD1; abundance: few; CDR3nt: TGCAGTGCTAGACAGCGGCTCACAGGGGAATCACCCCTCCACTTT; CDR3aa: CSARQRLTGESPLHF
j_gene: TRBJ2-5; v_gene: TRBV7-2; d_gene: TRBD2; abundance: .; CDR3nt: TGTGCCAGCAGCTTAAACGGCGGGGGGAGGGAGACCCAGTACTTC; CDR3aa: CASSLNGGGRETQYF
j_gene: TRBJ2-5; v_gene: TRBV30; d_gene: TRBD1; abundance: .; CDR3nt: TGTGCCTGGAGTGTGGGACAGTCGGAGACCCAGTACTTC; CDR3aa: CAWSVGQSETQYF
j_gene: TRBJ2-5; v_gene: TRBV5-1; d_gene: .; abundance: few; CDR3nt: TGCGCCAGCAGCTTGGGGACACCTAACCAAGAGACCCAGTACTTC; CDR3aa: CASSLGTPNQETQYF
j_gene: TRBJ2-1; v_gene: TRBV20-1; d_gene: .; abundance: .; CDR3nt: TGCAGTGCTAGAGATACGACCATCACTACCAATGAGCAGTTCTTC; CDR3aa: CSARDTTITTNEQFF
j_gene: TRBJ2-7; v_gene: TRBV6-5; d_gene: .; abundance: .; CDR3nt: TGTGCCAGCAGTCGCTCTGTGATGGGCCACGAGCAGTACTTC; CDR3aa: CASSRSVMGHEQYF
j_gene: TRBJ2-2; v_gene: TRBV11-3; d_gene: .; abundance: .; CDR3nt: TGTGCCAGCAGCTTGGGGGGCCCAAGGACCGGGGAGCTGTTTTTT; CDR3aa: CASSLGGPRTGELFF
j_gene: TRBJ2-5; v_gene: TRBV6-4; d_gene: .; abundance: .; CDR3nt: TGTGCCAGCCTCCGGTGGGAGACCCAGTACTTC; CDR3aa: CASLRWETQYF
j_gene: TRBJ1-1; v_gene: TRBV7-3; d_gene: .; abundance: .; CDR3nt: TGTGCCAGCAGCGCTGACTGGAACACTGAAGCTTTCTTT; CDR3aa: CASSADWNTEAFF
j_gene: TRBJ2-7; v_gene: TRBV7-8; d_gene: .; abundance: few; CDR3nt: TGTGCCAGCAGCTTAGCGCCCAGGGTAGGGGGGCAGTACTTC; CDR3aa: CASSLAPRVGGQYF
j_gene: TRBJ2-1; v_gene: TRBV6-2/TRBV6-3; d_gene: .; abundance: few; CDR3nt: TGTGCCAGCAGTTGGGCACCCGCCCAGAATGAGCAGTTCTTC; CDR3aa: CASSWAPAQNEQFF
j_gene: TRBJ2-3; v_gene: TRBV20-1; d_gene: .; abundance: .; CDR3nt: TGCAGTGCTTTAAGAGGGGGGGCCCCAACAGATACGCAGTATTTT; CDR3aa: CSALRGGAPTDTQYF
j_gene: TRBJ2-5; v_gene: TRBV29-1; d_gene: TRBD1; abundance: .; CDR3nt: TGCAGCGTTGACAGGACAGGGGGCCAAGAGACCCAGCACTTC; CDR3aa: CSVDRTGGQETQHF
j_gene: TRBJ1-2; v_gene: TRBV20-1; d_gene: .; abundance: .; CDR3nt: TGCAGTGCTAGAGTCTATAGCTATGGCTACACCTTC; CDR3aa: CSARVYSYGYTF
j_gene: TRBJ1-3; v_gene: TRBV18; d_gene: TRBD1; abundance: few; CDR3nt: TGTGCCAGCTCACAGACAGGGGGAGCTGGAAACACCATATATTTT; CDR3aa: CASSQTGGAGNTIYF
j_gene: TRBJ2-5; v_gene: TRBV4-3; d_gene: TRBD2; abundance: few; CDR3nt: TGCGCCAGCAGCCAAGTTTATAACGAAGCGGGGGGTCAAGAGACCCAGTACTTC; CDR3aa: CASSQVYNEAGGQETQYF
j_gene: TRBJ2-3; v_gene: TRBV24-1; d_gene: TRBD1; abundance: .; CDR3nt: TGTGCCACCAGTGATCCCCCGGGACAGGGGGCAGCCCCAGATACGCAGTATTTT; CDR3aa: CATSDPPGQGAAPDTQYF
j_gene: TRBJ2-7; v_gene: TRBV29-1; d_gene: TRBD1; abundance: .; CDR3nt: TGCAGCGTCTCCGGGACAGGGGCTCCCTACGAGCAGTACTTC; CDR3aa: CSVSGTGAPYEQYF
j_gene: TRBJ2-5; v_gene: TRBV7-2; d_gene: .; abundance: .; CDR3nt: TGTGCCAGCAGGCCTACGGATTGGGAGACCCAGTACTTC; CDR3aa: CASRPTDWETQYF
j_gene: TRBJ1-5; v_gene: TRBV15; d_gene: TRBD1; abundance: .; CDR3nt: TGTGCCACCAGCACCACAACAGGGGGTTGGCAGGATCAGCCCCAGCATTTT; CDR3aa: CATSTTTGGWQDQPQHF
j_gene: TRBJ2-1; v_gene: TRBV6-1; d_gene: TRBD1; abundance: few; CDR3nt: TGTGCCAGCATCAAAGGGGACAGACCCGAGCAGTTCTTC; CDR3aa: CASIKGDRPEQFF
j_gene: TRBJ1-1; v_gene: TRBV7-2; d_gene: .; abundance: few; CDR3nt: TGTGCCAGCGGCTTAGGGGGGGGCACTGAAGCTTTCTTT; CDR3aa: CASGLGGGTEAFF
j_gene: TRBJ1-4; v_gene: TRBV25-1; d_gene: .; abundance: few; CDR3nt: TGTGCCAGCAGCCGACGGGGCTCATGGACTAATGAAAAACTGTTTTTT; CDR3aa: CASSRRGSWTNEKLFF
j_gene: TRBJ1-5; v_gene: TRBV2; d_gene: .; abundance: few; CDR3nt: TGTGCCAGCAGGAGGGGTAGCAATCAGCCCCAGCATTTT; CDR3aa: CASRRGSNQPQHF
j_gene: TRBJ2-5; v_gene: TRBV6-5; d_gene: TRBD1; abundance: few; CDR3nt: TGTGCCAGCAGTTATTTCCGGACAGGAAAGGCGCAAGAGACCCAGTACTTC; CDR3aa: CASSYFRTGKAQETQYF
j_gene: TRBJ2-5; v_gene: TRBV4-2; d_gene: TRBD1; abundance: few; CDR3nt: TGTGCCAGCAGCCGGACAGGGGGAGAAGAGACCCAGTACTTC; CDR3aa: CASSRTGGEETQYF
j_gene: TRBJ1-1; v_gene: TRBV24-1; d_gene: TRBD1; abundance: few; CDR3nt: TGTGCCACCACCCAGTCCGGGACAGGACCCATGAACACTGAAGCTTTCTTT; CDR3aa: CATTQSGTGPMNTEAFF
j_gene: TRBJ2-3; v_gene: TRBV18; d_gene: TRBD2; abundance: .; CDR3nt: TGTGCCAGCTCACCGTGGACTAGCGGTTTCACAGATACGCAGTATTTT; CDR3aa: CASSPWTSGFTDTQYF
j_gene: TRBJ1-3; v_gene: TRBV5-1; d_gene: .; abundance: .; CDR3nt: TGCGCCAGCAGCTTGGAGGGATTCTCTGGAAACACCATATATTTT; CDR3aa: CASSLEGFSGNTIYF
j_gene: TRBJ2-7; v_gene: TRBV6-1; d_gene: .; abundance: .; CDR3nt: TGTGCCAGCGTTAATTTACCGGAGGGGCAGTACTTC; CDR3aa: CASVNLPEGQYF
j_gene: TRBJ2-3; v_gene: TRBV5-1; d_gene: .; abundance: .; CDR3nt: TGCGCCAGCCAAGAAGGGGCAGGCACAGATACGCAGTATTTT; CDR3aa: CASQEGAGTDTQYF
j_gene: TRBJ2-2; v_gene: TRBV3-1; d_gene: .; abundance: .; CDR3nt: TGTGCCAGCAGCCAAGTGTTACTCGGGGAGCTGTTTTTT; CDR3aa: CASSQVLLGELFF